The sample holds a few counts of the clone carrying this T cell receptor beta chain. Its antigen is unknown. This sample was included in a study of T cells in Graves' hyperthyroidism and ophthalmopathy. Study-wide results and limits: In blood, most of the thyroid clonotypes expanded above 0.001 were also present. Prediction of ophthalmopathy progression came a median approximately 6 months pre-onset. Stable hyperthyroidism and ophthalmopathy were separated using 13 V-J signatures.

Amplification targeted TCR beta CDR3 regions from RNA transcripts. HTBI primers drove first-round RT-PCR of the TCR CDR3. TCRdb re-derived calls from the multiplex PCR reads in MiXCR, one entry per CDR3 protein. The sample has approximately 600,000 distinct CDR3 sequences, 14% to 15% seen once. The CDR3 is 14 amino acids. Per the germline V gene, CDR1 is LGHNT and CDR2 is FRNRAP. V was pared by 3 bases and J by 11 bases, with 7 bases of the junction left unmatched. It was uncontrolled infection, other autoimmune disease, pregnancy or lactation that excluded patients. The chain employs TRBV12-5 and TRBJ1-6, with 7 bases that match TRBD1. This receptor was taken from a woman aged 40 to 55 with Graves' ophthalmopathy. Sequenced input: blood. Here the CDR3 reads CASGLDDRVTPLHF. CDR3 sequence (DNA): TGTGCTAGTGGTTTAGACGACAGGGTGACACCCCTCCACTTT.